The 19 T cell receptor beta chains listed next were all sequenced from one sample in a study of blood T cell repertoires in COVID-19. Assay used: immunoSEQ multiplex PCR; TCRdb lists only in-frame clones, some missing. The sample has fewer than 250,000 clones, about 80% seen once. Material: peripheral blood. The source of these receptors is an elderly woman with acute or convalescent COVID-19.

This clone was recorded only once. The chain employs TRBV7-2 and TRBJ2-7; TRBD2 matches 7 bases. After removal of 5 bases from V and 5 bases from J, the junction contained 9 bases not matched to a gene. CDR3 size: 14 residues. Germline CDR1 reads SGHTA; CDR2 reads FQGNSA. CDR3 nucleotide sequence: TGTGCCAGCAGCCTGGGCCCGACTAGCAACGAGCAGTACTTC. Encoded protein: CASSLGPTSNEQYF.

The chain links TRBV5-4 to TRBJ2-5, with 7 bases fitting TRBD2. The V gene's germline CDR1 is SGHNT and CDR2 YYREEE (reference sequence). The CDR3 runs to 14 residues. The J segment lost 1 base and the V segment lost 4 bases, leaving 4 bases of the junction unmatched. The CDR3 nucleotides read TGTGCCAGCAGCCCGGGACTAACCCAAGAGACCCAGTACTTC. It is translated as CASSPGLTQETQYF. Full variable domain (outside the CDR3, taken from reference TRBV5-4 and TRBJ2-5): ETGVTQSPTHLIKTRGQQVTLRCSSQSGHNTVSWYQQALGQGPQFIFQYYREEENGRGNFPPRFSGLQFPNYSSELNVNALELDDSALYLCASSPGLTQETQYFGPGTRLLVL.

The chain employs TRBV9 and TRBJ1-1; a possible D gene is TRBD1 (5 bases). Germline lookup yields CDR1 SGDLS and CDR2 YYNGEE. CDR3 length: 16 residues. The V gene lost 4 bases and the J gene lost 4 bases, with 20 bases spanning the gap. The CDR3 spells CASSQGTGRMGTEAFF. The CDR3 region has the DNA TGTGCCAGCAGCCAAGGAACAGGAAGAATGGGCACTGAAGCTTTCTTT.

This clone was detected a few times. The chain is built from TRBV2 and TRBJ2-3; D might be TRBD1 (5 bases). V lost 7 bases and J 2 bases, leaving 16 bases between the germline ends. The germline CDR1 and CDR2 sequences are SNHLY and FYNNEI. CDR3 length: 15 residues. CDR3 sequence (DNA): TGTGCCAGCACTTGGGGCACCGAAAACACAGATACGCAGTATTTT. Amino acids: CASTWGTENTDTQYF.

This clone was observed a handful of times. The chain recombines TRBV29-1 with TRBJ1-2; TRBD1 matches at 10 bases. In germline, CDR1 is SQVTM, CDR2 ANQGSEA. The CDR3 is made up of 13 amino acids. V lost 8 bases to trimming and J lost 4 bases; unmatched junction nucleotides: 7. CDR3 in DNA: TGCAGCTTCAGGACAGGGGGATCCTATGGCTACACCTTC. Its translation is CSFRTGGSYGYTF.

The J gene is TRBJ1-2, the V gene TRBV18; 7 bases line up with TRBD1. The CDR3 has 15 residues. The junction had 12 bases not matched to a gene; V was cut back by 5 bases and J by 6 bases. The germline V gene has CDR1 KGHSH and CDR2 LQKENI. The CDR3 nucleotides read TGTGCCAGCTCAGCCGGTTCGGACAGGAAGCATGGCTACACCTTC. As protein: CASSAGSDRKHGYTF.

This clone was seen a single time. The chain joins TRBV2 to TRBJ2-7, with 7 bases aligning to TRBD1. The CDR3 spans 14 residues. Germline-derived CDR1 and CDR2 are SNHLY and FYNNEI. J was trimmed by 3 bases and V by 4 bases; bases with no gene match: 6. The CDR3 here is CASSVNRGNYEQYF. The CDR3 DNA is TGTGCCAGCAGTGTTAACAGGGGAAACTACGAGCAGTACTTC. Full variable domain (rest looked up from reference TRBV2 and TRBJ2-7): EPEVTQTPSHQVTQMGQEVILRCVPISNHLYFYWYRQILGQKVEFLVSFYNNEISEKSEIFDDQFSVERPDGSNFTLKIRSTKLEDSAMYFCASSVNRGNYEQYFGPGTRLTVT.

This chain connects TRBV6-2 or TRBV6-3 to TRBJ2-7; TRBD2 agrees at 14 bases. Germline assignment: CDR1 MNHEY and CDR2 SVGEGT. Losses at the gene ends were 6 bases for V and 2 bases for J; bases not matched to a gene: 6. The CDR3 has 16 residues. CDR3: CASSWTSGGLAYEQYF. The CDR3 nucleotides read TGTGCCAGCAGCTGGACTAGCGGGGGGTTGGCCTACGAGCAGTACTTC.

The chain combines TRBV5-1 with TRBJ2-3; D unclear. CDR3 length: 15 residues. Trimming took 4 bases from V and 0 from J, leaving 12 bases between them. Germline V gene lookup returns CDR1 SGHRS and CDR2 YFSETQ. The CDR3 nucleotides read TGCGCCAGCAGCCCCTTCTTCGAGAGCACAGATACGCAGTATTTT. It yields the protein CASSPFFESTDTQYF.

In its sample, this clone was seen a few times. The chain has TRBV5-4 and TRBJ1-2; TRBD1 matches at 10 bases. There are 15 residues in the CDR3. Looked up from germline, CDR1 is SGHNT and CDR2 is YYREEE (reference sequence). The junction had 5 bases not matched to a gene; V was cut back by 4 bases and J by 2 bases. The DNA for the CDR3 is TGTGCCAGCAGCAAAGACAGGGGGCAGAACTATGGCTACACCTTC. Amino acids: CASSKDRGQNYGYTF.

The chain combines TRBV27 with TRBJ2-1; 11 bases align to TRBD1. The CDR3 is 19 residues long. V was clipped by 2 bases and J by 6 bases; unmatched bases: 15. CDR1 is MNHEY and CDR2 is SMNVEV in the germline V gene (reference sequence). CDR3: CASSLRPRGGTGGSNEQFF. The DNA for the CDR3 is TGTGCCAGCAGTTTAAGGCCCCGAGGGGGGACAGGGGGAAGCAATGAGCAGTTCTTC.

This chain joins TRBV4-3 and TRBJ2-3; D perhaps matches TRBD2 (5 bases). Trimming took off 1 base at V and 2 bases at J, with 10 bases between the two ends. Germline-derived CDR1 and CDR2 are LGHNA and YSLEER. This CDR3 region has 15 residues. CDR3 residues: CASSQGGGLTDTQYF. CDR3 DNA sequence: TGCGCCAGCAGCCAAGGAGGAGGCCTCACAGATACGCAGTATTTT.

CDR3 sequence: CASRGTGVFFGELFF. The CDR3 DNA follows: TGTGCCAGCAGGGGGACAGGGGTCTTTTTCGGGGAGCTGTTTTTT. The V gene is TRBV7-6, the J gene TRBJ2-2; 10 positions agree with TRBD1. The CDR3 runs 15 residues. Germline V lookup: CDR1 SGHVS, CDR2 FNYEAQ. The trim removed 6 bases at V and 7 bases at J, leaving 8 bases unmatched.

The chain couples TRBV7-2 to TRBJ1-1; 10 nucleotides align to TRBD1. Looked up from germline, CDR1 is SGHTA and CDR2 is FQGNSA. The CDR3 is 15 amino acids. The V segment lost 4 bases and the J segment 4 bases; nucleotides outside the gene matches: 6. CDR3 coding DNA: TGTGCCAGCAGCTCCCTGGGACAGGGGATCACTGAAGCTTTCTTT. This gives the protein CASSSLGQGITEAFF.

The CDR3 coding sequence is TGTGCCAGCAGCTTAGGTCCAGGGGGAACTAACTATGGCTACACCTTC. Residues: CASSLGPGGTNYGYTF. V usage is TRBV7-9 and J usage is TRBJ1-2, with 7 bases matching TRBD1. The germline CDR1 and CDR2 sequences are SEHNR and FQNEAQ (reference sequence). Losses at the gene ends were 1 base for V and 0 bases for J; bases not matched to a gene: 5. This CDR3 contains 16 residues.

The chain uses TRBV3-1 (or the pseudogene TRBV3-2) and TRBJ1-5; 7 bases match TRBD1. Losses at the gene ends were 4 bases for V and 5 bases for J; bases not matched to a gene: 5. Germline V lookup: CDR1 LGHDT, CDR2 YNNKEL (reference sequence). CDR3 length: 14 residues. The CDR3 protein is CASSPRTGHQPQHF. Here the CDR3 DNA reads TGTGCCAGCAGCCCCCGGACAGGCCATCAGCCCCAGCATTTT.

This clone has just one count. V and J are TRBV28 and TRBJ1-1; 8 bases agree with TRBD1. Germline values: CDR1 MDHEN, CDR2 SYDVKM. CDR3 length equals 16 residues. The V segment lost 8 bases and the J segment 1 base; nucleotides outside the gene matches: 12. The CDR3 is CASWVAPGQGNTEAFF. CDR3 nucleotide sequence: TGTGCCAGCTGGGTCGCTCCCGGACAGGGGAACACTGAAGCTTTCTTT.

Only one count was recorded for this clone. The J gene is TRBJ2-7, the V gene TRBV10-3; 12 positions agree with TRBD1. Losses at the gene ends were 2 bases for V and 6 bases for J; bases not matched to a gene: 8. This CDR3 has 16 residues. Looked up from germline, CDR1 is ENHRY and CDR2 is SYGVKD. CDR3 protein: CAISEPGGTGGAEQYF. The CDR3 DNA sequence: TGTGCCATCAGTGAGCCGGGGGGGACAGGGGGCGCCGAGCAGTACTTC.

This clone occurred a few times. The chain uses TRBV4-3 and TRBJ2-1; tentatively, D is TRBD1 (5 bases). Trimming pared 0 bases from V and 2 bases from J, leaving 11 bases between. This CDR3 spans 16 amino acids. CDR1 and CDR2 from the germline V gene are LGHNA and YSLEER. This CDR3 is CASSQDLRATYNEQFF. The CDR3 DNA is TGCGCCAGCAGCCAAGATCTCAGGGCCACCTACAATGAGCAGTTCTTC.